A single sample is the source of the 19 T cell receptor beta chains below, sequenced in a study of lymphopenia after photon versus proton radiotherapy. TCRdb keeps only in-frame clones here, not all; method: immunoSEQ multiplex PCR. The sample contains approximately 53,000 clones, roughly nine tenths of which appear only once. This specimen consisted of peripheral blood, obtained from a patient treated with photon-based radiotherapy. The source is a woman between 40 and 55 years old with cholangiocarcinoma.

The V and J genes are TRBV5-1 and TRBJ2-7; D gene ambiguous. Per germline, CDR1 SGHRS and CDR2 YFSETQ. The CDR3 contains 11 residues. Trimming took off 3 bases at V and 2 bases at J, with 3 bases between the two ends. CDR3 nucleotide sequence: TGCGCCAGCAGCTCGACCTACGAGCAGTACTTC. Translating it yields CASSSTYEQYF.

The V and J genes are TRBV5-1 and TRBJ2-7, with 13 bases that match TRBD2. The V gene end was trimmed by 5 bases and the J gene end by 3 bases; junction bases not matched to a gene: 5. This CDR3 spans 15 amino acids. Germline V gene data show CDR1 as SGHRS and CDR2 as YFSETQ. Here the CDR3 reads CASSLGLAGLYEQYF. The CDR3 DNA is TGCGCCAGCAGTCTGGGACTAGCGGGACTCTACGAGCAGTACTTC.

The rearrangement joins TRBV9 to TRBJ2-3; 8 bases align to TRBD2. The ends lost 4 bases at V and 0 bases at J; junction bases unmatched: 7. The CDR3 covers 16 residues. Germline V lookup: CDR1 SGDLS, CDR2 YYNGEE. CDR3 sequence reads: CASSPRLASSTDTQYF. CDR3 DNA sequence: TGTGCCAGCAGCCCCCGACTAGCGTCTAGCACAGATACGCAGTATTTT.

The count of this clone is one. The J gene is TRBJ2-2, the V gene TRBV2; 7 nucleotides match TRBD2. V gave up 6 bases and J gave up 4 bases; unmatched junction bases: 11. The CDR3 length is 16 residues. Looked up from germline, CDR1 is SNHLY and CDR2 is FYNNEI. The DNA for the CDR3 is TGTGCCAGCAGCCCAATCGGAGCGGGATCCACCGGGGAGCTGTTTTTT. This encodes CASSPIGAGSTGELFF.

The chain links TRBV4-3 to TRBJ2-1, with 7 bases fitting TRBD1. With V trimmed by 5 bases and J by 5 bases, 9 bases remained unmatched. This CDR3 has 15 residues. CDR1 and CDR2 from the germline V gene are LGHNA and YSLEER. CDR3 amino acids: CASSGSGTDNNEQFF. The CDR3 DNA follows: TGCGCCAGCAGCGGATCCGGGACAGATAACAATGAGCAGTTCTTC.

The genes are TRBV9 and TRBJ1-1; D might be TRBD1 (5 bases). The V end was cut by 3 bases, the J end by 6 bases, with 18 bases between. There are 15 residues in the CDR3. In germline, CDR1 is SGDLS, CDR2 YYNGEE. CDR3 sequence: CASSAASRVGAEAFF. The CDR3, as DNA: TGTGCCAGCAGCGCCGCGAGTAGGGTAGGGGCTGAAGCTTTCTTT.

The chain links TRBV29-1 to TRBJ1-2, with D perhaps matching TRBD1 (6 bases). The CDR3 loop spans 16 amino acids. With 7 bases removed from V and 3 bases from J, the gap between germline ends came to 24 bases. Germline V gene sequence: CDR1 SQVTM, CDR2 ANQGSEA. As DNA, the CDR3 is TGCAGCGCTCGGGCTGTTACAGGGTTTGACGACTATGGCTACACCTTC. Translated: CSARAVTGFDDYGYTF.

V and J are TRBV19 and TRBJ1-5, with D possibly being TRBD1 (5 bases). V dropped 0 bases and J dropped 4 bases, with 10 bases sitting between them. The V gene's germline CDR1 is LNHDA and CDR2 SQIVND (reference sequence). CDR3 length: 15 amino acids. CDR3 sequence (DNA): TGTGCCAGTAGTATAGATGACAGAGAGAATCAGCCCCAGCATTTT. Protein: CASSIDDRENQPQHF.

J is TRBJ1-1 and V is TRBV4-3; D gene ambiguous. Germline-derived CDR1 and CDR2 are LGHNA and YSLEER. CDR3 length: 13 residues. Trimming shortened V by 0 bases and J by 3 bases, and 5 bases separated the two germline ends. The CDR3 spells CASSQDPDTEAFF. The CDR3 nucleotides read TGCGCCAGCAGCCAAGATCCGGACACTGAAGCTTTCTTT.

This clone came up a few times. The rearrangement uses TRBV30 and TRBJ1-1; D gene ambiguous. The V and J ends lost 1 base and 11 bases respectively, with 11 bases between them. This CDR3 is built from 11 residues. From germline, CDR1 is GTSNPN and CDR2 SVGIG (reference sequence). The CDR3 here is CAWSESERAFF. The CDR3 bases are TGTGCCTGGAGTGAATCAGAGCGGGCTTTCTTT.

The CDR3 DNA reads TGTGCCAGCAGGCTAACGGGACAGGGGTTGGCTGGCTACACCTTC. Its translation: CASRLTGQGLAGYTF. J is TRBJ1-2 and V is TRBV27, with 10 bases matching TRBD1. V dropped 6 bases and J dropped 7; count of bases not matched to a gene: 11. The germline V gene encodes CDR1 MNHEY and CDR2 SMNVEV (reference sequence). The CDR3 sequence is 15 residues long.

This chain joins TRBV7-2 and TRBJ2-5; D is possibly TRBD2 (6 bases). V was shortened by 2 bases and J by 5 bases, with 18 bases between the two germline ends. Looked up from germline, CDR1 is SGHTA and CDR2 is FQGNSA. This CDR3 region has 16 residues. CDR3 sequence: CASSLNPPQGGETQYF. The CDR3 DNA reads as TGTGCCAGCAGCTTAAACCCACCGCAGGGAGGCGAGACCCAGTACTTC.

The CDR3 reads CATSGPGQGAYEQYF. CDR3 coding DNA: TGTGCCACCTCTGGACCCGGACAGGGGGCCTACGAGCAGTACTTC. V and J are TRBV27 and TRBJ2-7; 10 nucleotides align to TRBD1. Germline CDR1 reads MNHEY; CDR2 reads SMNVEV (reference sequence). Unmatched junction bases numbered 11, after V lost 10 bases and J lost 2 bases. The CDR3 loop spans 15 amino acids.

The chain employs TRBV6-6 and TRBJ2-2; D gene uncertain. This CDR3 is built from 14 residues. The germline V gene has CDR1 MNHNY and CDR2 SVGAGI (reference sequence). V shed 2 bases and J shed 1 base, with 5 bases lying between them. CDR3 DNA: TGTGCCAGCAGTTACATACAGAACACCGGGGAGCTGTTTTTT. Encoded protein: CASSYIQNTGELFF.

The chain recombines TRBV7-6 with TRBJ1-1; 9 positions agree with TRBD1. The CDR3 runs to 14 residues. Germline-derived CDR1 and CDR2 are SGHVS and FNYEAQ. Germline trimming cut 7 bases from V and 1 base from J; bases unmatched to any gene: 4. The CDR3 loop reads CASTTGGWNTEAFF. In DNA form, the CDR3 reads TGTGCCAGCACTACAGGGGGCTGGAACACTGAAGCTTTCTTT.

This sequence joins TRBV7-8 and TRBJ1-2; D might be TRBD1 (5 bases). Trimming cost V 3 bases and J 6 bases, with 23 bases left between them. The germline V gene has CDR1 SGHVS and CDR2 FQNEAQ. This CDR3 spans 17 amino acids. The CDR3 reads CASSLTSGPPASDGYTF. For the CDR3, the DNA is TGTGCCAGCAGCTTGACATCGGGACCGCCGGCCTCCGATGGCTACACCTTC.

The chain couples TRBV10-2 to TRBJ1-6; D ambiguous. The V and J ends lost 2 bases and 9 bases respectively, with 11 bases between them. This CDR3 spans 14 amino acids. Germline V CDR1 and CDR2: WSHSY, SAAADI. The chain's CDR3 is CASSELERRSPLHF. CDR3 sequence (DNA): TGCGCCAGCAGTGAGCTCGAACGGCGTTCACCCCTCCACTTT.

The chain links TRBV5-6 to TRBJ2-7; TRBD1 might be the D (5 bases). The CDR3 has 13 residues. CDR1 is SGHDT, CDR2 YYEEEE, per germline. Trimming took off 0 bases at V and 1 base at J, with 5 bases between the two ends. This chain's CDR3 is CASSLGQSYEQYF. For the CDR3, the DNA is TGTGCCAGCAGCTTGGGACAGTCCTACGAGCAGTACTTC. The full variable domain, with the rest looked up from reference TRBV5-6 and TRBJ2-7, is DAGVTQSPTHLIKTRGQQVTLRCSPKSGHDTVSWYQQALGQGPQFIFQYYEEEERQRGNFPDRFSGHQFPNYSSELNVNALLLGDSALYLCASSLGQSYEQYFGPGTRLTVT.

The chain joins TRBV2 to TRBJ2-7; D assignment may be TRBD1 or TRBD2 (5 bases each). Germline lookup yields CDR1 SNHLY and CDR2 FYNNEI. The CDR3 covers 15 residues. The ends were cut back, 7 bases at V and 5 bases at J, with 21 bases in the middle. This CDR3 reads CASTGTTTLLHEQYF. The CDR3 DNA reads as TGTGCCAGCACCGGGACCACGACGCTCCTCCACGAGCAGTACTTC.